The 8 T cell receptor beta chains in this list originate from one sample, sequenced in a study of a mutant IDH1 vaccine in newly diagnosed glioma. Produced via immunoSEQ multiplex PCR; TCRdb's table is partial and in-frame only. This sample has just under 95,000 clones; around four fifths occur once, and the top ten carry roughly 7%. Time point noted: baseline, week 1 (first vaccination visit). The treatment is: pre-vaccination baseline after standard-of-care therapy. The specimen was PBMCs, collected from a glioma patient treated with radiotherapy, temozolomide or both. The receptors were sampled from a man between 40 and 49 years old with glioma.

This chain connects TRBV30 to TRBJ2-7; D might be TRBD1 or TRBD2, each matching 5 bases. Germline V gives CDR1 GTSNPN, CDR2 SVGIG (reference sequence). Trimming removed 0 bases from V and 4 bases from J, with 13 bases in between. There are 14 residues in the CDR3. CDR3 region: CAWSVRDGKYEQYF. Written as DNA, the CDR3 is TGTGCCTGGAGTGTGAGGGACGGAAAATACGAGCAGTACTTC.

The genes are TRBV21-1 and TRBJ2-2; TRBD1, as called in the table, went unchecked against the DNA. TRBV21-1 is marked as a pseudogene. The CDR3 is 17 amino acids. The CDR3: CASQQGLRQKDTGELFF. The CDR3 DNA sequence: TGTGCCAGCCAGCAAGGTCTAAGACAGAAAGACACCGGGGAGCTGTTTTTT.

This clone was seen a handful of times. The chain combines TRBV5-5 with TRBJ1-4, with TRBD1 as a possible D gene (5 bases). The length of the CDR3 is 16 residues. Germline V gene sequence: CDR1 SGHKS, CDR2 YYEKEE (reference sequence). Trimming pared 0 bases from V and 5 bases from J, leaving 14 bases between. The CDR3 DNA is TGTGCCAGCAGCTTGGATCTTGTGGGGGAAAATGAAAAACTGTTTTTT. Translating gives CASSLDLVGENEKLFF. The variable domain in full, completed from reference TRBV5-5 and TRBJ1-4, reads DAGVTQSPTHLIKTRGQQVTLRCSPISGHKSVSWYQQVLGQGPQFIFQYYEKEERGRGNFPDRFSARQFPNYSSELNVNALLLGDSALYLCASSLDLVGENEKLFFGSGTQLSVL.

The chain uses TRBV11-1 and TRBJ1-1, with TRBD1 as a possible D gene (5 bases). The germline CDR1 and CDR2 sequences are SGHAT and FQDESV (reference sequence). The CDR3 extends over 15 amino acids. The V end lost 4 bases, the J end lost 10 bases, and 22 bases lay between the germline ends. The CDR3 DNA follows: TGTGCCAGCAGCTCCGTCGGACATGTTATTCTGGGAGCTTTCTTT. Its translation: CASSSVGHVILGAFF. Combining the CDR3 with reference TRBV11-1 and TRBJ1-1 gives the whole variable domain EAEVAQSPRYKITEKSQAVAFWCDPISGHATLYWYRQILGQGPELLVQFQDESVVDDSQLPKDRFSAERLKGVDSTLKIQPAELGDSAMYLCASSSVGHVILGAFFGQGTRLTVV.

The chain employs TRBV4-2 and TRBJ1-6; D might be TRBD1 (5 bases). Trimming pared 2 bases from V and 2 bases from J, leaving 10 bases between. The germline V gene has CDR1 LGHNA and CDR2 YNFKEQ. CDR3 length: 16 amino acids. This CDR3 is CASSQKGPPYNSPLHF. The CDR3 DNA follows: TGTGCCAGCAGCCAAAAGGGACCCCCCTATAATTCACCCCTCCACTTT.

The chain links TRBV2 to TRBJ2-5; 10 bases align to TRBD1. V lost 6 bases, J lost 1 base, and 5 bases stayed unmatched. CDR1 SNHLY and CDR2 FYNNEI come from the germline V gene. This CDR3 spans 15 amino acids. CDR3 bases: TGTGCCAGCAGAAGGGACAGGGGACCCCAAGAGACCCAGTACTTC. It codes for CASRRDRGPQETQYF.

The chain couples TRBV30 to TRBJ1-6; perhaps TRBD1 as D (5 bases). The CDR3 consists of 13 residues. Trimming pared 3 bases from V and 8 bases from J, leaving 11 bases between. Germline-derived CDR1 and CDR2 are GTSNPN and SVGIG (reference sequence). The CDR3 reads CAWRTVSHSPLHF. DNA for the CDR3: TGTGCCTGGAGGACAGTAAGTCATTCACCCCTCCACTTT. The full variable domain, in which reference TRBV30 and TRBJ1-6 provide the parts outside the CDR3, is SQTIHQWPATLVQPVGSPLSLECTVEGTSNPNLYWYRQAAGRGLQLLFYSVGIGQISSEVPQNLSASRPQDRQFILSSKKLLLSDSGFYLCAWRTVSHSPLHFGNGTRLTVT.

The chain combines TRBV29-1 with TRBJ2-5, with TRBD2 matching 7 bases. Germline CDR1 SQVTM, CDR2 ANQGSEA. After removal of 7 bases from V and 5 bases from J, the junction contained 10 bases not matched to a gene. This CDR3 has 13 residues. CDR3 in DNA: TGCAGCGGATCGCGGGAGTCGGGGGAGACCCAGTACTTC. This sequence encodes CSGSRESGETQYF.